This paragraph covers one TCR beta chain sequence. Original analysis: Nucleated cell counts were estimated from reference gene primer amplification. The method was immunoSEQ multiplex PCR; TCRdb's version includes in-frame clones alone and lacks a portion of them. The V and J calls and clone size were taken over from that table, and D and trimming were inferred from the DNA. The table shows 130,000 to 150,000 clones, with about nine tenths occurring only once. CDR3 length equals 14 residues. Germline trimming cut 3 bases from V and 4 bases from J; bases unmatched to any gene: 3. Germline lookup yields CDR1 MNHEY and CDR2 SMNVEV (reference sequence). The sample comes from a study of blood T cell repertoires in COVID-19. Study background: From T cells, B-cell-depleted T cells, or PBMCs came the material, which was cDNA or gDNA.

Sequencing was performed on peripheral blood. The gene calls are TRBV27 and TRBJ1-2; 9 nucleotides agree with TRBD1. The TCR comes from a human donor in a cohort sampled during active COVID-19. The CDR3 nucleotides are TGTGCCAGCAGTTTGGGACAGGGTCTCTATGGCTACACCTTC. It translates to CASSLGQGLYGYTF.